The clone carrying this TCR beta chain was recorded a few times. Its antigen is undetermined. Amplification by 5'RACE using constant-segment primers produced TCR alpha and TCR beta cDNA libraries that carried sample barcodes and UMIs. TCRdb reprocessed the 5' RACE reads via MiXCR and lists one record per CDR3 protein. The sample lists 200,000 to 250,000 distinct CDR3 sequences; 16% were seen once. The length of the CDR3 is 13 residues. Germline CDR1 and CDR2: SGHVS and FNYEAQ. V shed 6 bases and J shed 7 bases, with 15 bases lying between them. The data were taken from a study of T-cell memory formation after mild COVID-19. Study results and caveats: Clones shrinking from day 15 to 85 showed even CD4/CD8 mixes; later expanders tilted CD4+.

Source material: PBMCs or a T cell subset sorted from them (not recorded which). The sequence came from a man younger than 35 who had mild COVID-19 (a few samples of this study predate the infection). Cell type and time point are not known. The chain carries TRBV7-6 and TRBJ2-5, with D possibly being TRBD1 (6 bases). This chain's CDR3 is CASSSQGDGTQYF. CDR3 DNA sequence: TGTGCCAGCAGTTCACAGGGTGACGGGACCCAGTACTTC.